These 7 T cell receptor beta chains originate from one sample sequenced in a study of T cell responses to AZD1222 COVID-19 vaccine. Assay: immunoSEQ multiplex PCR; the TCRdb copy retains only in-frame clones and omits some. The data show approximately 150,000 clones, about nine tenths seen once. Sample: peripheral blood, taken on day 0 of AZD1222 vaccination. The source of these receptors is an adult in good health.

The rearrangement uses TRBV27 and TRBJ2-1, with D maybe TRBD2 (6 bases). V dropped 3 bases and J dropped 3 bases, with 15 bases sitting between them. Per the germline V gene, CDR1 is MNHEY and CDR2 is SMNVEV (reference sequence). This CDR3 comprises 16 residues. Here the CDR3 DNA reads TGTGCCAGCAGTTTCTCTGTAGCGGTTCTCTACAATGAGCAGTTCTTC. It encodes CASSFSVAVLYNEQFF.

This sequence joins TRBV6-6 and TRBJ1-5, with 7 bases that match TRBD1. This CDR3 has 13 amino acids. Germline loops: CDR1 MNHNY, CDR2 SVGAGI (reference sequence). Unmatched junction bases numbered 2, after V lost 6 bases and J lost 3 bases. CDR3 in DNA: TGTGCCAGCAGGACAGGGTCCAATCAGCCCCAGCATTTT. Translating it yields CASRTGSNQPQHF.

A remark on this clone: The sample has other DNA sequences that encode this CDR3 too. The rearrangement links TRBV9 to TRBJ1-2; tentative D call: TRBD1 (6 bases). This CDR3 comprises 14 residues. Trimming cost V 0 bases and J 1 base, with 7 bases left between them. Germline V gene data show CDR1 as SGDLS and CDR2 as YYNGEE. The CDR3 is CASSVGGGNYGYTF. In DNA form, the CDR3 reads TGTGCCAGCAGCGTAGGAGGGGGTAACTATGGCTACACCTTC.

This clone was detected once. The gene calls are TRBV6-5 and TRBJ2-7; perhaps TRBD1 as D (6 bases). The CDR3 runs to 14 residues. Germline CDR1 reads MNHEY; CDR2 reads SVGAGI. Deletions cut 3 bases from V and 3 bases from J, with 12 bases between. The DNA of the CDR3 is TGTGCCAGCAGTTATGGACAGAATTACTACGAGCAGTACTTC. Translated: CASSYGQNYYEQYF.

This clone was detected a few times. This chain joins TRBV11-2 and TRBJ1-1, with D possibly TRBD1 on 6 matching bases. The CDR3 is 15 amino acids. The V gene lost 5 bases and the J gene lost 4 bases, with 17 bases spanning the gap. The germline V gene encodes CDR1 SGHAT and CDR2 FQNNGV. The CDR3 DNA sequence: TGTGCCAGCAGCATTAGACAGGTGATGGGCACTGAAGCTTTCTTT. It specifies CASSIRQVMGTEAFF.

This chain uses TRBV28 with TRBJ1-5, with 7 bases identical to TRBD1. Germline lookup yields CDR1 MDHEN and CDR2 SYDVKM. The CDR3 loop spans 15 amino acids. Trimming took 5 bases from V and 6 from J; bases not matched to a gene: 10. CDR3 loop: CASSTGAWGRQPQHF. CDR3 DNA sequence: TGTGCCAGCAGTACAGGGGCTTGGGGTCGTCAGCCCCAGCATTTT.

V is TRBV27 and J is TRBJ2-7, with 10 bases lining up with TRBD1. Germline V gene data show CDR1 as MNHEY and CDR2 as SMNVEV (reference sequence). Trimming at V came to 5 bases and at J to 4 bases, leaving 8 bases not matched to a gene. The CDR3 sequence is 15 residues long. The CDR3 region is CASSPRQGAVYEQYF. The CDR3 nucleotides are TGTGCCAGCAGTCCAAGACAGGGGGCGGTGTACGAGCAGTACTTC.